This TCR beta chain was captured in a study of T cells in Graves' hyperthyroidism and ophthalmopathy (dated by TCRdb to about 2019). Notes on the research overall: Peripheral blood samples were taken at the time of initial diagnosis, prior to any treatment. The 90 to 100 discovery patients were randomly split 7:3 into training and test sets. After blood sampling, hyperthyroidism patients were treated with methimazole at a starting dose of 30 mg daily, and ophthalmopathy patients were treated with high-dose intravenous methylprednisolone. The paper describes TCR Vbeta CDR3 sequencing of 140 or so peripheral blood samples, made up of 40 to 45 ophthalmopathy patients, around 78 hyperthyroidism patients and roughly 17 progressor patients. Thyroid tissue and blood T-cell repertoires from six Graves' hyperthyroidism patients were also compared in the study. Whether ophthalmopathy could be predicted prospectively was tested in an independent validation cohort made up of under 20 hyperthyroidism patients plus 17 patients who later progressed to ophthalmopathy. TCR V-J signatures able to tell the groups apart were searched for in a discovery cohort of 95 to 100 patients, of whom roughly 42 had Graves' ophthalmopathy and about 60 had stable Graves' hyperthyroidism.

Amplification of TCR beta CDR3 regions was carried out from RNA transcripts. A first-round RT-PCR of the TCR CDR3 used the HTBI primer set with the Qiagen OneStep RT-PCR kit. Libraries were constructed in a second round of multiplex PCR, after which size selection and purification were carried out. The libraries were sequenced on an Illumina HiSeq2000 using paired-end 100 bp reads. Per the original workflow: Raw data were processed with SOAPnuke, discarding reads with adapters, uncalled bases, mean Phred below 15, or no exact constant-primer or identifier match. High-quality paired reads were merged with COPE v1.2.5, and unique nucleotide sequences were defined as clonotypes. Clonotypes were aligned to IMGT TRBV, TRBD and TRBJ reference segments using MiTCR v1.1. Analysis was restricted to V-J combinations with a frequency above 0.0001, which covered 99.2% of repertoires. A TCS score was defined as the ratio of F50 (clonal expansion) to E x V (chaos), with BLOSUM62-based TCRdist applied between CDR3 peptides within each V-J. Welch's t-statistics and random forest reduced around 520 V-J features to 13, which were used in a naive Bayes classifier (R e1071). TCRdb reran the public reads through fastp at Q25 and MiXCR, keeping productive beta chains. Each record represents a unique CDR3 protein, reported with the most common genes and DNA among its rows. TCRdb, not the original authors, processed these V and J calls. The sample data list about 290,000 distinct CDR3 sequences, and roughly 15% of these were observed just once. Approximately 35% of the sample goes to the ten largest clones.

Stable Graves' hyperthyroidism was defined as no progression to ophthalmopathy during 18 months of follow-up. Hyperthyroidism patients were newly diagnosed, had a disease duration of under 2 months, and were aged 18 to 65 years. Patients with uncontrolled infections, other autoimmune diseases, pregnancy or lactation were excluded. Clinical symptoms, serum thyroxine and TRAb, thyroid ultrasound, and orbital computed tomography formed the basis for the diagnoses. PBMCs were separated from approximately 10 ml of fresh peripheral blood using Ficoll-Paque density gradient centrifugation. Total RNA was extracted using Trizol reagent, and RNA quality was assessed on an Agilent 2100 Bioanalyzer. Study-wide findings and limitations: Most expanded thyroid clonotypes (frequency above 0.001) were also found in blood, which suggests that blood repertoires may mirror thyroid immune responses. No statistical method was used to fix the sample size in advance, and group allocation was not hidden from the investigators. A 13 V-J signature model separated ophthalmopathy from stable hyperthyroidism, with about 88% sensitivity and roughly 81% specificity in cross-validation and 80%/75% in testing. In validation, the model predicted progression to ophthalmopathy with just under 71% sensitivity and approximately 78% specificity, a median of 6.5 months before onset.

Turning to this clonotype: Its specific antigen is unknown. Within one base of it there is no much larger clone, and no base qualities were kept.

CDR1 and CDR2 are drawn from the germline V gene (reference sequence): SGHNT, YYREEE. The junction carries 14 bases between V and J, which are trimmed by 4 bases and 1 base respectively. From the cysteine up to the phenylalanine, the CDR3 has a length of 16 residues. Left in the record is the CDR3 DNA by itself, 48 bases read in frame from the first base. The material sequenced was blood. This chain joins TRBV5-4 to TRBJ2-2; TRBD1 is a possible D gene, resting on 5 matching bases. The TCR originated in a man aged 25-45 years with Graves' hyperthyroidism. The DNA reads TGTGCCAGCAGCCCTAAGGGGTACGAGAACACCGGGGAGCTGTTTTTT. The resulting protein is CASSPKGYENTGELFF.